This T cell receptor (beta chain) was captured in a study of beta chain features in type 1 diabetes (dated by TCRdb to 2016 to 2019). Some background on the complete study: Patients and healthy donors did not differ in mean age, gender distribution, total cell number or subset yield. Naive and central memory subsets were obtained from all 28 donors, but regulatory and stem cell-like memory subsets were isolated from only 8 patients and 8 healthy donors. In the study, TCRB repertoires of sorted circulating CD4+ T cell subsets from recently diagnosed type 1 diabetes patients were compared with those of matched healthy donors. A total of some 100,000,000 sorted cells were examined across all samples, and the number of cells per subset was strongly correlated with RNA yield. The full study reports these points: In all four CD4+ subsets, TCRB CDR3 length was moderately but significantly shorter in type 1 diabetes patients. Patients with type 1 diabetes made fewer insertions and deleted more nucleotides at VDJ recombination sites, implying thymic rearrangement abnormalities. Because small numbers of individuals were included in the HLA sub-analyses, any influence of HLA type on TCRB rearrangement was left unresolved. Shorter templates might be favored by PCR, yet because patient and control samples were amplified and corrected together, any such skew would affect both groups equally. Naive, central memory and regulatory TCRB repertoires appeared to be more alike among patients than among healthy donors. Sequencing cDNA rather than genomic DNA could over-represent highly expressing activated cells, although activation and CD3 levels did not differ between groups.

The entire amount of isolated RNA was reverse transcribed using the High Capacity cDNA Reverse Transcription Kit, so the sequenced TCRB transcripts were expressed ones. Naive, central memory and regulatory T cell samples underwent deep immunoSEQ sequencing, averaging about 3.57 million total reads per sample. Sorted cells were lysed in RLT buffer and RNA was extracted with DNase-treated RNeasy Micro or Mini kits, depending on cell number. To prevent cross-contamination, every cell subset was processed on its own, while patient and healthy donor samples were processed together. TCRB sequences were amplified from cDNA with the immunoSEQ multiplex PCR, producing 87-bp fragments spanning the CDR3 region. Sequencing of the amplicons was performed on the Illumina HiSeq platform. The original pipeline was this. PCR bias was corrected computationally using synthetic template baselines, and reads within Hamming distance 2 were collapsed, with unmergeable singletons discarded. Reads were aligned to IMGT to assign V, D and J genes, CDR3 length, and insertions or deletions at six rearrangement sites. Clonotype counts were normalized to sorted cell number within each subset before computing true diversity and Gini coefficients with the tcR R package. The overlap coefficient, calculated on TCRB nucleotide sequences, was used to measure repertoire sharing. Not all clones reach the TCRdb copy of this immuneACCESS table, which keeps in-frame sequences only. Checked studies attribute under half of the gap to unresolved V genes and leave the rest unexplained. Clone size and V and J calls were adopted from that table, with D and trimming inferred from the DNA. Here the sample has fewer than 150,000 clones; 6.9% occur a single time. The top ten hold 1.3% to 1.5% of the sample.

The CDR3 has 13 amino acids, counting the end cysteine and phenylalanine. Only the CDR3 DNA is retained, 39 bases long and in frame from the first base. CDR1 and CDR2, per the germline V gene, are SNHLY and FYNNEI. Remarks on this clone: This clone's antigen is unknown. At one end the junction does not follow the germline gene, possibly because of a read error.

Each donor gave one peripheral blood draw, averaging about 120 mL, which was collected into heparinised tubes. Using a panel that included CD45RO, CCR7, CD25, CD127, CD95 and CD27, naive, central memory, regulatory and stem cell-like memory CD4+ T cells were sorted on a BD FACSAria II. Every sorted population had a purity above 95%. PBMCs were isolated right away by Lymphoprep density gradient centrifugation and were stained directly, without culture. So that batch effects would be minimized, each experiment stained and sorted samples in pairs, pairing one healthy donor with one patient. This sequence uses TRBV2 and TRBJ2-7, with TRBD1 matching 12 junction bases. Sample: central memory CD4+ T cells from blood. This clonotype was obtained from a woman aged 30 to 39 in good health. The base sequence is TGTGCCAGCAGCCCGGGACAGGGGGCGGCCCGGAAGTTC. Translated, this gives CASSPGQGAARKF.